What follows are 28 T cell receptor beta chains derived from one specimen sequenced in a study of Graves' ophthalmopathy and Graves' hyperthyroidism. Amplification of TCR beta CDR3 regions used RNA transcripts. RT-PCR with HTBI primers came first, then second-round multiplex PCR. TCRdb itself ran the multiplex PCR reads through MiXCR, one entry per CDR3 protein. The sample contains approximately 480,000 distinct CDR3 sequences, under 15% of which appear only once. The specimen was blood. These receptors were obtained from a woman aged 25 to 39 with Graves' ophthalmopathy.

The chain joins TRBV11-1 to TRBJ2-7, with D possibly being TRBD2 (6 bases). Trimming took off 4 bases at V and 5 bases at J, with 21 bases between the two ends. The CDR3 totals 16 residues. Germline values: CDR1 SGHAT, CDR2 FQDESV (reference sequence). CDR3 coding DNA: TGTGCCAGCAGCTCCGCCAAACGGGAGATAGGTAACGAGCAGTACTTC. Residues: CASSSAKREIGNEQYF.

This clonotype was counted at least ten times. The chain carries TRBV7-2 and TRBJ1-1; weak D call: TRBD1 (6 bases). Germline CDR1 reads SGHTA; CDR2 reads FQGNSA. CDR3 size: 14 residues. V dropped 3 bases and J dropped 1 base, with 9 bases sitting between them. The CDR3 bases are TGTGCCAGCAGCTTCAGGGGTTGGAACACTGAAGCTTTCTTT. Its translation is CASSFRGWNTEAFF.

The chain uses TRBV6-1 and TRBJ1-1, with D unclear. Germline CDR1 MNHNS, CDR2 SASEGT. The CDR3 is 14 amino acids. Trimming pared 1 base from V and 1 base from J, leaving 7 bases between. The CDR3 sequence: CASSEGGTNTEAFF. The DNA for the CDR3 is TGTGCCAGCAGTGAAGGCGGAACGAACACTGAAGCTTTCTTT.

This clonotype was counted a few times. This CDR3 is missing its conserved last phenylalanine or tryptophan, likely due to a read error. No DNA is shown, since the ends of the CDR3 on it are uncertain; the CDR3 is the one TCRdb lists. The V call is TRBV6-1, the J call TRBJ2-7; the table's D call TRBD2 went unverified against the DNA. Germline V lookup: CDR1 MNHNS, CDR2 SASEGT. The CDR3 numbers 8 amino acids, ends counted. CDR3 loop: CASSVTAG.

This clonotype has only a few counts. The junction shows a germline mismatch at one end, possibly a read error. V and J are TRBV15 and TRBJ2-4, with D possibly matching TRBD1 (6 bases). Per germline, CDR1 LNHNV and CDR2 YYDKDF (reference sequence). This CDR3 is built from 12 residues. CDR3 protein: CATSSPRDIKYF. The CDR3 bases are TGTGCCACCAGCAGTCCTCGGGACATTAAGTACTTC.

The table lists this clonotype with many counts. The chain combines TRBV11-2 with TRBJ2-7, with TRBD1 matching over 8 bases. Germline loops: CDR1 SGHAT, CDR2 FQNNGV. After removal of 5 bases from V and 7 bases from J, the junction contained 7 bases not matched to a gene. The CDR3 consists of 13 residues. This CDR3 is CASSQDRVGEQYF. CDR3 nucleotides: TGTGCCAGCAGCCAGGACAGGGTTGGGGAGCAGTACTTC.

This clonotype was detected ten times or more. The V gene is TRBV20-1, the J gene TRBJ1-5, with 7 bases aligning to TRBD1. The length of the CDR3 is 14 residues. CDR1 and CDR2 (germline): DFQATT, SNEGSKA (reference sequence). J gave up 6 bases and V 6 bases, and 11 bases lay outside the gene matches. The CDR3 nucleotides are TGCAGTGCCATCGACAGGGTAAATTTTCAGCCCCAGCATTTT. Residues: CSAIDRVNFQPQHF.

Only a few counts were recorded for this clonotype. The V gene is TRBV30, the J gene TRBJ2-5; perhaps TRBD2 as D (6 bases). The CDR3 sequence is 15 residues long. V lost 2 bases, J lost 4 bases, and 17 bases lay in between. Germline CDR1 is GTSNPN and CDR2 is SVGIG (reference sequence). CDR3 in DNA: TGTGCCTGGAGTCCCCGGAGGGGTTTAGGAGAGACCCAGTACTTC. Translated, it gives CAWSPRRGLGETQYF.

In its sample, this clonotype was seen many times. V usage is TRBV4-1 and J usage is TRBJ1-2; D perhaps matches TRBD1 (5 bases). V lost 4 bases to trimming and J lost 1 base, with 13 bases between them. The CDR3 spans 15 residues. Germline V gene sequence: CDR1 MGHRA, CDR2 YSYEKL. The CDR3 nucleotides are TGCGCCAGCAGCCGTCTCCACGGGGGTAACTATGGCTACACCTTC. Its protein product is CASSRLHGGNYGYTF.

This clonotype was found many times. V usage is TRBV27 and J usage is TRBJ2-3; D uncertain. V gave up 6 bases and J gave up 0 bases, with 10 bases separating them. Germline CDR1 is MNHEY and CDR2 is SMNVEV (reference sequence). CDR3 length: 14 amino acids. In DNA, the CDR3 is TGTGCCAGCAGACCGCCGGGTAGCACAGATACGCAGTATTTT. It yields the protein CASRPPGSTDTQYF.

This clonotype was recorded at least ten times. The chain is built from TRBV12-3 or TRBV12-4 and TRBJ2-2; D not certain. CDR3 size: 18 residues. Trimming left V 6 bases short and J 0 bases short, with 20 bases between. Here the CDR3 reads CASSLVPRLLANTGELFF. CDR3 DNA: TGTGCCAGCAGCTTGGTTCCGCGGCTCCTAGCGAACACCGGGGAGCTGTTTTTT.

This clonotype was observed at least ten times. CDR3 nucleotides: TGCGCCAGCAGGAGACTAGCGAACACCGGGGAGCTGTTTTTT. Its protein is CASRRLANTGELFF. This chain uses TRBV10-1 with TRBJ2-2, with D perhaps matching TRBD2 (6 bases). The CDR3 runs to 14 residues. The germline V and J ends were trimmed by 6 bases and 0 bases, with 8 bases remaining between them. Germline values: CDR1 WNHNN, CDR2 SYGVQD (reference sequence).

The table lists this clonotype with many counts. The rearrangement links TRBV29-1 to TRBJ2-7; the D gene is possibly TRBD1 (5 bases). This CDR3 has 13 residues. Looked up from germline, CDR1 is SQVTM and CDR2 is ANQGSEA. Trimming shortened V by 4 bases and J by 5 bases, and 15 bases separated the two germline ends. The CDR3 region has the DNA TGCAGCGTTGTGGCAGGGATCGTCGACGAGCAGTACTTC. Its protein product is CSVVAGIVDEQYF.

This rearrangement joins TRBV19 to TRBJ1-1; possibly TRBD1 for D (6 bases). In germline, CDR1 is LNHDA, CDR2 SQIVND (reference sequence). Trimming left V 7 bases short and J 4 bases short, with 19 bases between. The CDR3 is 15 amino acids. CDR3 coding DNA: TGTGCCAGTACCATCCCGGAGGGGGATGTCACTGAAGCTTTCTTT. Its translation is CASTIPEGDVTEAFF.

In its sample, this clonotype was seen many times. At one end, the junction sequence differs from germline, possibly due to a read error. J is TRBJ1-6 and V is TRBV27; unclear D gene. Germline V gene sequence: CDR1 MNHEY, CDR2 SMNVEV (reference sequence). The CDR3 is 14 amino acids. For the CDR3, the DNA is TGTGCCAGCAGGGACTGGACGGATAATTCACCCTTCCACTTT. It codes for CASRDWTDNSPFHF.

This clonotype was counted only a few times. This chain links TRBV10-2 with TRBJ1-1, with unresolved D. CDR1 and CDR2 from the germline V gene are WSHSY and SAAADI. CDR3 length: 14 amino acids. Trimming took off 4 bases at V and 6 bases at J, with 15 bases between the two ends. In DNA form, the CDR3 reads TGCGCCAGCAGTGGGGTTACGGTGGGCGCTGAAGCTTTCTTT. This encodes CASSGVTVGAEAFF.

In this sample, this clonotype turned up a few times. The chain employs TRBV3-1 and TRBJ1-1; D possibly corresponds to TRBD1 (6 bases). Germline CDR1 and CDR2: LGHDT and YNNKEL (reference sequence). The CDR3 extends over 16 amino acids. V was cut by 6 bases and J by 1 base, with 18 bases left in between. In DNA form, the CDR3 reads TGTGCCAGCAGAGAAAAAGGAGGGACACCGAACACTGAAGCTTTCTTT. Protein sequence: CASREKGGTPNTEAFF.

This clonotype was picked up many times. The V and J genes are TRBV6-1 and TRBJ2-3, with D perhaps TRBD1 (5 bases). Germline CDR1 MNHNS, CDR2 SASEGT. Trimming took 6 bases from V and 3 from J, leaving 7 bases between them. CDR3 length: 12 residues. The DNA of the CDR3 is TGTGCCAGCAGGCGACAGACAGATACGCAGTATTTT. Protein: CASRRQTDTQYF.

This chain connects TRBV3-1 to TRBJ2-2, with 7 nucleotides matching TRBD1. Germline values: CDR1 LGHDT, CDR2 YNNKEL (reference sequence). This CDR3 comprises 16 residues. V trimming: 0 bases; J trimming: 4 bases; junction bases outside the gene matches: 5. The CDR3 DNA is TGTGCCAGCAGCCAAGATACAGGGGTTATCACCGGGGAGCTGTTTTTT. Its protein is CASSQDTGVITGELFF.

There are many counts of this clonotype. V is TRBV19 and J is TRBJ1-5; 7 nucleotides agree with TRBD1. Per germline, CDR1 LNHDA and CDR2 SQIVND (reference sequence). The J segment lost 3 bases and the V segment lost 9 bases, leaving 11 bases of the junction unmatched. This CDR3 is 15 amino acids long. The CDR3 nucleotides are TGTGCCAGCCACATGGGGACAGCCTACAATCAGCCCCAGCATTTT. Its protein product is CASHMGTAYNQPQHF.

This clonotype was detected many times. The chain uses TRBV28 and TRBJ1-1; D is unresolved. CDR1 is MDHEN and CDR2 is SYDVKM in the germline V gene. V dropped 6 bases and J dropped 2 bases, with 10 bases sitting between them. The CDR3 is made up of 13 amino acids. CDR3 nucleotides: TGTGCCAGCAGAGTCCGGATAAACACTGAAGCTTTCTTT. This translates into CASRVRINTEAFF.

This clonotype has a count of ten or more. This chain joins TRBV6-5 and TRBJ2-7, with D perhaps TRBD1 (6 bases). The CDR3 is 14 amino acids. Per the germline V gene, CDR1 is MNHEY and CDR2 is SVGAGI. Trimming took off 0 bases at V and 5 bases at J, with 11 bases between the two ends. The CDR3 region is CASSYSGRGNEQYF. In DNA, the CDR3 is TGTGCCAGCAGTTACTCGGGCAGGGGCAACGAGCAGTACTTC.

This clonotype was found many times. This sequence joins TRBV12-3 or TRBV12-4 and TRBJ2-7; D may match TRBD1 or TRBD2 (6 bases each). The CDR3 totals 13 residues. V lost 6 bases, J lost 6 bases, and 15 bases lay in between. The CDR3 bases are TGTGCCAGCAGCCCTACAGGGCGGGGCGAGCAGTACTTC. Protein product: CASSPTGRGEQYF.

Regarding this clonotype: This may be a read error: a much more frequent sequence differs by one nucleotide. Here the CDR3 omits its conserved ending phenylalanine or tryptophan, so a read error is the likely source. The genes are TRBV28 and TRBJ1-5; unclear D gene. The ends were cut back, 7 bases at V and 0 bases at J, with 7 bases in the middle. CDR3 size: 13 residues. CDR1 is MDHEN and CDR2 is SYDVKM in the germline V gene. CDR3 protein: CASTPASNQPQHS. The CDR3 DNA is TGTGCCAGCACGCCGGCTAGCAATCAGCCCCAGCATTCT.

The rearrangement links TRBV24-1 to TRBJ2-5; possible D gene TRBD1, 6 bases. CDR3 length: 15 amino acids. CDR1 is KGHDR, CDR2 SFDVKD, per germline. Trimming stripped 7 bases from V and 5 bases from J, with 19 bases between. The CDR3 loop reads CATSTPGASMETQYF. In DNA, the CDR3 is TGTGCCACCAGCACGCCAGGGGCGTCCATGGAGACCCAGTACTTC.

Only a few counts were recorded for this clonotype. The chain carries TRBV7-9 and TRBJ2-7, with TRBD1 identical over 10 bases. Germline loops: CDR1 SEHNR, CDR2 FQNEAQ (reference sequence). This CDR3 contains 12 residues. The trim removed 11 bases at V and 6 bases at J, leaving 7 bases unmatched. CDR3 nucleotides: TGTGCCGGAACCGGGACAGGGGTCGAGCAGTACTTC. It yields the protein CAGTGTGVEQYF.

This clonotype occurred many times. The gene calls are TRBV6-2 or TRBV6-3 and TRBJ2-4; D unclear. CDR3 size: 11 residues. V was trimmed by 8 bases and J by 7 bases, leaving 9 bases between them. Germline assignment: CDR1 MNHEY and CDR2 SVGEGT. The CDR3 sequence: CASARANIQYF. In nucleotides, the CDR3 is TGTGCCAGCGCCCGGGCGAACATTCAGTACTTC.

This clonotype was recorded many times. The J gene is TRBJ1-1, the V gene TRBV6-2 or TRBV6-3, with TRBD1 matching 7 bases. The CDR3 covers 14 residues. CDR1 MNHEY and CDR2 SVGEGT come from the germline V gene. With 2 bases clipped from V and 5 bases from J, the junction kept 5 bases outside the gene matches. The CDR3, as DNA: TGTGCCAGCAGTTACACTACAGGGGTTACTGAAGCTTTCTTT. Residues: CASSYTTGVTEAFF.